Below, one T cell receptor beta chain is given with its context. The antigen remains undetermined. Unique molecular identifiers were carried by the TCR beta cDNA libraries. Some 500,000 cDNA molecules were recovered from an input of about 0.9 to 10 million T cells. TCRdb re-called the PCR reads through MiXCR, storing one row per CDR3 protein. The sample contains fewer than 850,000 distinct CDR3 sequences, just under 30% of which appear only once. Germline V gene sequence: CDR1 DFQATT, CDR2 SNEGSKA (reference sequence). The CDR3 loop spans 14 amino acids. The V segment lost 3 bases and the J segment 4 bases; nucleotides outside the gene matches: 6. These data belong to a study of post-analysis software for immune sequencing data. Study-level background: Disease courses included relapsing-remitting, secondary progressive and progressive-relapsing multiple sclerosis. Whole-study results and caveats: TRBV segments more frequent in patients than in controls numbered five and included TRBV5-6, TRBV5-1 and TRBV20-1. Multiple sclerosis patients had significantly lower normalized Chao1 diversity than controls. Same-batch samples co-clustered strongly by F measure.

This TCR derives from a girl aged 5-17 years with multiple sclerosis. Material for sequencing was blood. The chain links TRBV20-1 to TRBJ2-5, with 9 bases aligning to TRBD1. In DNA form, the CDR3 reads TGCAGTGCTAGGGGGACAGGGACCAGAGAGACCCAGTACTTC. This sequence encodes CSARGTGTRETQYF.